One T cell receptor beta chain is described in this entry. Its antigen is as yet unknown. The source of the sample is a study of B cell selection in AIRE deficiency. Here immunoSEQ multiplex PCR was the method, and the copy in TCRdb shows in-frame clones only, minus some. Of roughly 25,000 clones in the sample, almost 98% are singletons; the top ten hold roughly 0.2%. Germline V CDR1 and CDR2: LNHNV, YYDKDF (reference sequence). Trimming took off 4 bases at V and 4 bases at J, with 8 bases between the two ends. This CDR3 region has 14 residues. The sorted conventional CD4 T cells were gated as CD4+CD127+. Study findings and constraints: Only TCRbeta was sequenced; more than 35% of shared healthy Treg sequences appeared in Tconv. About 31% of healthy-donor shared Treg TCRbeta sequences appeared in patient Tconv cells.

The specimen sequenced was conventional CD4+ T cells sorted from PBMCs. The chain links TRBV15 to TRBJ2-6; tentatively, D is TRBD1 (6 bases). This receptor was identified in a human donor with AIRE deficiency. The CDR3 region is CATSKGVGANVLTF. As DNA, the CDR3 is TGTGCCACCAGCAAGGGGGTCGGGGCCAACGTCCTGACTTTC.